A single sample is the source of the 3 T cell receptor beta chains below, sequenced in a study of CD8+ T cells in alopecia areata. cDNA serving as the sequencing template came from extracted, reverse transcribed RNA. The table came from immunoSEQ multiplex PCR; TCRdb's copy has only in-frame clones and leaves some out. Seen here are 2,500 or so clones, roughly 75% observed once, and the top ten hold about a tenth. Source material: skin. The receptors shown here come from a human donor in good health.

This clone was found a few times. This chain joins TRBV10-3 and TRBJ2-1; the D gene is possibly TRBD2 (5 bases). From germline, CDR1 is ENHRY and CDR2 SYGVKD. The CDR3 is 12 residues long. Between the trimmed V and J ends, which lost 8 bases and 4 bases, there was a span of 9 bases. CDR3 sequence reads: CAIGSPYNEQFF. The CDR3 DNA reads TGTGCCATCGGGAGTCCATACAATGAGCAGTTCTTC.

This clone has a handful of counts. This rearrangement joins TRBV7-2 to TRBJ1-5; 8 nucleotides line up with TRBD1. Germline CDR1 and CDR2: SGHTA and FQGNSA. V dropped 4 bases and J dropped 7; count of bases not matched to a gene: 9. The CDR3 has 15 residues. Here the CDR3 reads CASSSGQGGDQPQHF. CDR3 in DNA: TGTGCCAGCAGCTCAGGACAGGGCGGCGACCAGCCCCAGCATTTT.

This clone occurred a few times. The J gene is TRBJ1-6, the V gene TRBV7-8; TRBD1 agrees at 10 bases. Germline loops: CDR1 SGHVS, CDR2 FQNEAQ. The CDR3 length is 18 residues. Trimming cost V 5 bases and J 0 bases; bases outside gene matches: 7. Written as DNA, the CDR3 is TGTGCCAGCAGCCCCTGGACAGGGGGGAGCTCCTATAATTCACCCCTCCACTTT. Encoded protein: CASSPWTGGSSYNSPLHF.